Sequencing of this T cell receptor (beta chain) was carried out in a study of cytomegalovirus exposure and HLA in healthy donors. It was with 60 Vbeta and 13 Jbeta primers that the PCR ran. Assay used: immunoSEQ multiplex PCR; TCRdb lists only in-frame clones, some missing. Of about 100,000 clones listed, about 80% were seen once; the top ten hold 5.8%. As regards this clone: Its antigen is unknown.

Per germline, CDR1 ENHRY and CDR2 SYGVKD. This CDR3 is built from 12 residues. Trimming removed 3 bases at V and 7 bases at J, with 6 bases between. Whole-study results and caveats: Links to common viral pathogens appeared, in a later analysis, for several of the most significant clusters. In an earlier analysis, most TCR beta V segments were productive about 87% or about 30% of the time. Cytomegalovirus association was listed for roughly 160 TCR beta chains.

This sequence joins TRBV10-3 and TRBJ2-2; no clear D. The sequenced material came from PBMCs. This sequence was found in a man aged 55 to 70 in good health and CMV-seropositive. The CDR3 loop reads CAISDQVGELFF. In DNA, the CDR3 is TGTGCCATCAGTGATCAGGTCGGGGAGCTGTTTTTT.